This T cell receptor beta chain was sequenced during a study of shared clonotypes between healthy human individuals. Whole-study results and caveats: Naive CD4 clonotypes were shared across a few donors at roughly 5%. It was the few donors that limited the genetic and exposure-history diversity represented.

This clone was counted a single time. Its specificity is unknown. Selected positively for CCR7 and CD45RO-negative, naive CD8 cells excluded terminally differentiated effector memory CD45RA+ cells. Produced via immunoSEQ multiplex PCR; TCRdb's table is partial and in-frame only. The top ten hold over 0.2% of the sample, which has hundreds of thousands of clones, 96% seen once. V was clipped by 1 base and J by 3 bases; unmatched bases: 0. Per the germline V gene, CDR1 is SGHAT and CDR2 is FQDESV (reference sequence). CDR3 length equals 14 residues. The rearrangement links TRBV11-1 to TRBJ2-7; 10 bases align to TRBD1. This TCR was recovered from a man aged 25 to 40 in good health. What was sequenced was naive CD8+ T cells sorted from blood. The CDR3 DNA sequence: TGTGCCAGCAGCTTAGGGACAGGGGGCTACGAGCAGTACTTC. Residues: CASSLGTGGYEQYF.